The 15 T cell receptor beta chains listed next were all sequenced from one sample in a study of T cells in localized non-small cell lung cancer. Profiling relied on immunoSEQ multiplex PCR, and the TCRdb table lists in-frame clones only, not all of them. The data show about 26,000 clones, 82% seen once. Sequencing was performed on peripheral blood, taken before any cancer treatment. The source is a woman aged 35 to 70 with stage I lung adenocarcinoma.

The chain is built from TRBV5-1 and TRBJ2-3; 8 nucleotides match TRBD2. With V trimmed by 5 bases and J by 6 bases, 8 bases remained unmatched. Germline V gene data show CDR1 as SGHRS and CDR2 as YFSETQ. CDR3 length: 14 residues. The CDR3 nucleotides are TGCGCCAGCAGGGCGGGGGGAGTTCGGGATACGCAGTATTTT. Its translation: CASRAGGVRDTQYF.

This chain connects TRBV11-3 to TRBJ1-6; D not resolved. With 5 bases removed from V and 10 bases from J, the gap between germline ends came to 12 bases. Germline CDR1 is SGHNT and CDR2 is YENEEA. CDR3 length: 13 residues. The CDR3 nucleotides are TGTGCCAGCAGCCCCGGTCGTGGATCACCCCTCCACTTT. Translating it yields CASSPGRGSPLHF.

CDR3 loop: CASHAGGANVLTF. The CDR3 region has the DNA TGTGCCAGCCACGCCGGGGGGGCCAACGTCCTGACTTTC. The rearrangement links TRBV2 to TRBJ2-6, with D hard to call. The CDR3 contains 13 residues. V was clipped by 8 bases and J by 4 bases, with 9 bases between them. The V gene's germline CDR1 is SNHLY and CDR2 FYNNEI.

Here the CDR3 reads CAISGSQGTGANVLTF. CDR3 bases: TGTGCCATCAGTGGATCACAGGGAACTGGGGCCAACGTCCTGACTTTC. The chain carries TRBV10-3 and TRBJ2-6; D may be TRBD1 (6 bases). V lost 4 bases, J lost 2 bases, and 12 bases lay in between. Germline values: CDR1 ENHRY, CDR2 SYGVKD. The CDR3 totals 16 residues.

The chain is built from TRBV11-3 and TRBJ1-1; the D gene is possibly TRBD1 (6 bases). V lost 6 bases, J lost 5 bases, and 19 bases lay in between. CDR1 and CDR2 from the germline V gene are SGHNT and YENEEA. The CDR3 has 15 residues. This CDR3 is CASRPTNRVQTEAFF. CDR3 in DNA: TGTGCCAGCAGACCTACAAACAGGGTTCAGACTGAAGCTTTCTTT. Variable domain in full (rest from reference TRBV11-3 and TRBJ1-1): EAGVVQSPRYKIIEKKQPVAFWCNPISGHNTLYWYLQNLGQGPELLIRYENEEAVDDSQLPKDRFSAERLKGVDSTLKIQPAELGDSAVYLCASRPTNRVQTEAFFGQGTRLTVV.

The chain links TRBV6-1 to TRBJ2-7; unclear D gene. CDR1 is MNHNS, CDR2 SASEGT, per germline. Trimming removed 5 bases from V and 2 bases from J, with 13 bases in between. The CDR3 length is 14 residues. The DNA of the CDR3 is TGTGCCAGCAGTCCGCCGACTCAGGCCTACGAGCAGTACTTC. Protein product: CASSPPTQAYEQYF.

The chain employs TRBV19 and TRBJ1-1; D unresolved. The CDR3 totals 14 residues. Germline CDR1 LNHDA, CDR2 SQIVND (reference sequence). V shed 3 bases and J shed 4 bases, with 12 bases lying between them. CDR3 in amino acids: CASSISGEVTEAFF. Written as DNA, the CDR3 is TGTGCCAGTAGTATCTCCGGTGAGGTCACTGAAGCTTTCTTT.

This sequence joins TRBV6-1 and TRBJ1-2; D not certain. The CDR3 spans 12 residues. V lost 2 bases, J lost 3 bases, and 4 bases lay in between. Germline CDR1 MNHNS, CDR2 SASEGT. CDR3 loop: CASSEIDYGYTF. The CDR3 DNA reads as TGTGCCAGCAGTGAAATCGACTATGGCTACACCTTC.

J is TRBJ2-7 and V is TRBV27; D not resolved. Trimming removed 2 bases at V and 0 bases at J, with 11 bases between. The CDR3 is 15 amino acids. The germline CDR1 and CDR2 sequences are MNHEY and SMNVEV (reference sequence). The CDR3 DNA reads TGTGCCAGCAGTTTACGACACGAAAGCTCCTACGAGCAGTACTTC. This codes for CASSLRHESSYEQYF.

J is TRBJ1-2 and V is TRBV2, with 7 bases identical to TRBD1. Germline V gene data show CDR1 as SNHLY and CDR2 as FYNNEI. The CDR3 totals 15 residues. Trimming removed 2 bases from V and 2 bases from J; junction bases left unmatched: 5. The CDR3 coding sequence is TGTGCCAGCAGTGAACCGGGACAGCTGAACTATGGCTACACCTTC. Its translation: CASSEPGQLNYGYTF.

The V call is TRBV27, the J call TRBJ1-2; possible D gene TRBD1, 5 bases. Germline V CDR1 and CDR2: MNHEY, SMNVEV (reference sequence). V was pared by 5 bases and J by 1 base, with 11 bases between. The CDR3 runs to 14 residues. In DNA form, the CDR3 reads TGTGCCAGCAGTCGGCTACAGGATAACTATGGCTACACCTTC. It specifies CASSRLQDNYGYTF.

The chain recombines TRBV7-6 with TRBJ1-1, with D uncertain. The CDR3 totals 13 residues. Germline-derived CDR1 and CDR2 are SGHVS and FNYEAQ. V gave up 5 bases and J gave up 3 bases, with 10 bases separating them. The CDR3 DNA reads TGTGCCAGCAGCCGTAATCCCGACACTGAAGCTTTCTTT. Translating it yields CASSRNPDTEAFF.

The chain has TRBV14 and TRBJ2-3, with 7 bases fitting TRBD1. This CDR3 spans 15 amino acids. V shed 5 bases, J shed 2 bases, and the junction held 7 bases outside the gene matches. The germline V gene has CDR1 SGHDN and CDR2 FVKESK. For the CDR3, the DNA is TGTGCCAGCAGCTACAGGGGTGACTTCACAGATACGCAGTATTTT. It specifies CASSYRGDFTDTQYF.

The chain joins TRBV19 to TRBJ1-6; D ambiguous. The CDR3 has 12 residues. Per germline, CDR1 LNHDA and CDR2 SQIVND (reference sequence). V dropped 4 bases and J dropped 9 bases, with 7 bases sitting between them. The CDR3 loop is CASSNLGSPLHF. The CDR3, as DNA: TGTGCCAGTAGTAACCTTGGTTCACCCCTCCACTTT.

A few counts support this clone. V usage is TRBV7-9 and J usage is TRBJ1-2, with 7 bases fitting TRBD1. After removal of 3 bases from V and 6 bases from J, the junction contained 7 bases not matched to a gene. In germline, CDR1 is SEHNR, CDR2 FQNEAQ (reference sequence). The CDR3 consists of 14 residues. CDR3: CASSFLTGEDGYTF. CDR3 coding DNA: TGTGCCAGCAGCTTCTTAACAGGGGAGGATGGCTACACCTTC.